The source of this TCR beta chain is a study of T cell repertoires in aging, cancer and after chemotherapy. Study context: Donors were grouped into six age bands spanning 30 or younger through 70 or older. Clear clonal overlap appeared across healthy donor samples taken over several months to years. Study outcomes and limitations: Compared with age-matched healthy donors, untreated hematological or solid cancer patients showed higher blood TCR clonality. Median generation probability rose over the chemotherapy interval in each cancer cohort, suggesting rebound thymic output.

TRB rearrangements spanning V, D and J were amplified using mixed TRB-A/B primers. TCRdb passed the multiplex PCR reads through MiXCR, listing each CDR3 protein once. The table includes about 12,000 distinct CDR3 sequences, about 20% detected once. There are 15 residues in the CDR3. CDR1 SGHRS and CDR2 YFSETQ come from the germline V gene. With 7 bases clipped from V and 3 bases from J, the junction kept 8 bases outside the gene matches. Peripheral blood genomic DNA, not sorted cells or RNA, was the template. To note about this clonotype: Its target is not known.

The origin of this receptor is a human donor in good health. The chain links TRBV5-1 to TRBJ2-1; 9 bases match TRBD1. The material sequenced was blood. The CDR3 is CASGPGTGFYNEQFF. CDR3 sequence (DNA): TGCGCCAGCGGTCCCGGGACAGGGTTCTACAATGAGCAGTTCTTC.